The 15 T cell receptor beta chains listed next were all sequenced from one sample in a study of T cells in Graves' hyperthyroidism and ophthalmopathy. TCR beta CDR3 sequences were amplified from RNA transcripts. The TCR CDR3 was amplified in a first-round RT-PCR using the HTBI primer set. TCRdb redid the calling of the multiplex PCR reads with MiXCR, one entry per CDR3 protein. Of some 350,000 distinct CDR3 sequences detected, roughly 19% appear once; the ten largest clones hold around 3.6%. Material: blood. The receptors derive from a woman between 18 and 29 years old with Graves' hyperthyroidism.

This clonotype was detected ten times or more. The chain is built from TRBV2 and TRBJ1-2; perhaps TRBD1 as D (5 bases). The CDR3 totals 13 residues. Trimming took 8 bases from V and 6 from J, leaving 16 bases between them. CDR1 SNHLY and CDR2 FYNNEI come from the germline V gene. The CDR3 is CASRRGGIDGYTF. CDR3 in DNA: TGTGCCAGCCGTCGGGGGGGGATCGATGGCTACACCTTC. Variable domain in full (rest from reference TRBV2 and TRBJ1-2): EPEVTQTPSHQVTQMGQEVILRCVPISNHLYFYWYRQILGQKVEFLVSFYNNEISEKSEIFDDQFSVERPDGSNFTLKIRSTKLEDSAMYFCASRRGGIDGYTFGSGTRLTVV.

This chain links TRBV7-9 with TRBJ1-3; TRBD1 aligns across 10 bases. The germline V gene has CDR1 SEHNR and CDR2 FQNEAQ (reference sequence). The CDR3 consists of 15 residues. The junction had 6 bases not matched to a gene; V was cut back by 4 bases and J by 6 bases. The CDR3 loop reads CASSSRTGGTNTIYF. The CDR3 DNA sequence: TGTGCCAGCAGCTCCCGGACAGGGGGGACAAACACCATATATTTT. Full variable domain (outside the CDR3, taken from reference TRBV7-9 and TRBJ1-3): DTGVSQNPRHKITKRGQNVTFRCDPISEHNRLYWYRQTLGQGPEFLTYFQNEAQLEKSRLLSDRFSAERPKGSFSTLEIQRTEQGDSAMYLCASSSRTGGTNTIYFGEGSWLTVV.

This clonotype was seen ten or more times. As DNA, the CDR3 is TGTGCCAGCAGTCAGGGGCGGGATGGCTACACCTTC. This codes for CASSQGRDGYTF. The gene calls are TRBV12-3 or TRBV12-4 and TRBJ1-2; the D gene is possibly TRBD1 (6 bases). Trimming cost V 5 bases and J 6 bases, with 10 bases left between them. The CDR3 runs 12 residues.

This chain joins TRBV27 and TRBJ1-6; D ambiguous. Germline CDR1 MNHEY, CDR2 SMNVEV (reference sequence). V was trimmed by 3 bases and J by 9 bases, leaving 15 bases between them. This CDR3 contains 15 residues. The CDR3 sequence: CASSFRTGSGSPLHF. CDR3 nucleotides: TGTGCCAGCAGTTTCAGGACGGGTTCTGGTTCACCCCTCCACTTT.

This clonotype was found many times. This rearrangement joins TRBV20-1 to TRBJ2-7, with 11 bases that match TRBD2. V trimming: 4 bases; J trimming: 3 bases; junction bases outside the gene matches: 8. Germline V CDR1 and CDR2: DFQATT, SNEGSKA (reference sequence). This CDR3 is 15 amino acids long. This CDR3 is CSATQLAGEYYEQYF. The CDR3 nucleotides are TGCAGTGCTACCCAACTAGCGGGGGAGTACTACGAGCAGTACTTC.

This clonotype occurred many times. The CDR3 bases are TGTGCCAGCAGCTTAGTTTGGCAGGGGGTCCAAGAGACCCAGTACTTC. Amino acid sequence: CASSLVWQGVQETQYF. The V and J genes are TRBV7-8 and TRBJ2-5; 7 positions agree with TRBD1. The junction had 6 bases not matched to a gene; V was cut back by 1 base and J by 1 base. The CDR3 is 16 amino acids. The germline V gene has CDR1 SGHVS and CDR2 FQNEAQ.

This clonotype was picked up a small number of times. As DNA, the CDR3 is TGTGCCAGCAGCTATGACCTCGCGACAGTTGAGAACACCGGGGAGCTGTTTTTT. It translates to CASSYDLATVENTGELFF. The chain carries TRBV3-1 and TRBJ2-2; D might be TRBD1 (5 bases). CDR3 length: 18 residues. The ends were cut back, 5 bases at V and 1 base at J, with 20 bases in the middle. Germline-derived CDR1 and CDR2 are LGHDT and YNNKEL (reference sequence).

The count of this clonotype is one. This may come from a read error, since a much larger clone is one base off. This chain connects TRBV5-1 to TRBJ1-2; D gene ambiguous. CDR3 size: 15 residues. The germline V gene encodes CDR1 SGHRS and CDR2 YFSETQ. The CDR3, as DNA: TGCGCCAGCCGCTTGTCAGACGCAAAGGACTATGGCTACACCTTC. Its translation: CASRLSDAKDYGYTF.

Only a few counts were recorded for this clonotype. V usage is TRBV7-8 and J usage is TRBJ2-7, with TRBD2 identical over 10 bases. V was clipped by 1 base and J by 2 bases; unmatched bases: 8. Germline values: CDR1 SGHVS, CDR2 FQNEAQ. The CDR3 totals 17 residues. DNA for the CDR3: TGTGCCAGCAGCTTAGTGGCACTAGCGGGGAAAACCTACGAGCAGTACTTC. It encodes CASSLVALAGKTYEQYF.

This clonotype appeared many times. V gene TRBV12-3 or TRBV12-4 combines with J gene TRBJ2-6; D perhaps matches TRBD2 (5 bases). The germline V and J ends were trimmed by 4 bases and 0 bases, with 13 bases remaining between them. The CDR3 has 17 amino acids. As DNA, the CDR3 is TGTGCCAGCAGTTACGAGGGTTTCACCTCTGGGGCCAACGTCCTGACTTTC. It translates to CASSYEGFTSGANVLTF.

In regard to this clonotype: This could be a read error, since a much larger clone is one nucleotide away. The genes are TRBV12-5 and TRBJ2-7; D unclear. Germline lookup yields CDR1 LGHNT and CDR2 FRNRAP. This CDR3 region has 13 residues. This CDR3 reads CASGLDSSYKQCF. CDR3 bases: TGTGCTAGTGGTTTGGACAGTTCCTACAAGCAGTGCTTC. The whole variable domain, remainder taken from reference TRBV12-5 and TRBJ2-7, is DARVTQTPRHKVTEMGQEVTMRCQPILGHNTVFWYRQTMMQGLELLAYFRNRAPLDDSGMPKDRFSAEMPDATLATLKIQPSEPRDSAVYFCASGLDSSYKQCFGPGTRLTVT.

This clonotype was counted many times. The V call is TRBV24-1, the J call TRBJ2-5, with 11 positions matching TRBD2. V lost 1 base and J lost 5; bases outside the gene matches: 14. Germline assignment: CDR1 KGHDR and CDR2 SFDVKD. The CDR3 runs 19 residues. CDR3 nucleotide sequence: TGTGCCACCAGTGATTTTAGCGGGGGGGAGTCAAGATGGGAGGAGACCCAGTACTTC. Its protein product is CATSDFSGGESRWEETQYF.

In its sample, this clonotype was seen many times. The chain recombines TRBV2 with TRBJ1-3, with D hard to call. The CDR3 is made up of 12 amino acids. The V end was cut by 8 bases, the J end by 0 bases, with 5 bases between. The V gene's germline CDR1 is SNHLY and CDR2 FYNNEI. The CDR3 spells CASQNSGNTIYF. The CDR3 DNA sequence: TGTGCCAGCCAAAACTCTGGAAACACCATATATTTT. The full variable domain, in which reference TRBV2 and TRBJ1-3 provide the parts outside the CDR3, is EPEVTQTPSHQVTQMGQEVILRCVPISNHLYFYWYRQILGQKVEFLVSFYNNEISEKSEIFDDQFSVERPDGSNFTLKIRSTKLEDSAMYFCASQNSGNTIYFGEGSWLTVV.

This clonotype was observed a handful of times. The chain uses TRBV27 and TRBJ1-1; TRBD1 matches 9 bases. CDR1 and CDR2 (germline): MNHEY, SMNVEV (reference sequence). This CDR3 is 15 amino acids long. V lost 7 bases, J lost 4 bases, and 10 bases stayed unmatched. The CDR3 is CASNDRGGTSTEAFF. CDR3 in DNA: TGTGCCAGCAATGACAGGGGGGGGACGAGCACTGAAGCTTTCTTT.

This clonotype was seen repeatedly, ten times or more. The chain joins TRBV5-1 to TRBJ2-2; the D gene could be TRBD1 or TRBD2 (5 bases each). This CDR3 has 18 amino acids. V lost 4 bases to trimming and J lost 0 bases, with 19 bases between them. Germline V lookup: CDR1 SGHRS, CDR2 YFSETQ. Here the CDR3 DNA reads TGCGCCAGCAGCCCTTTCGGGACGGCCAAGGCGAACACCGGGGAGCTGTTTTTT. Translated, it gives CASSPFGTAKANTGELFF. Together with reference TRBV5-1 and TRBJ2-2, the CDR3 gives the full variable domain: KAGVTQTPRYLIKTRGQQVTLSCSPISGHRSVSWYQQTPGQGLQFLFEYFSETQRNKGNFPGRFSGRQFSNSRSEMNVSTLELGDSALYLCASSPFGTAKANTGELFFGEGSRLTVL.